The 24 T cell receptor beta chains in this list originate from one sample, sequenced in a study of beta chain features in type 1 diabetes. No antigen has been assigned to these receptors. Broader study findings: Type 1 diabetes patients had moderately but significantly shorter TCRB CDR3s in all four CD4+ subsets.

Expressed TCRB transcripts were sequenced because the entire RNA isolate underwent reverse transcription. Measured with immunoSEQ multiplex PCR; TCRdb has only the in-frame clones, and not every one. Of approximately 120,000 clones listed, roughly a sixth are singletons. Material for sequencing was central memory CD4+ T cells from blood. The source is a man in his late teens or twenties with type 1 diabetes.

The rearrangement uses TRBV19 and TRBJ2-7; 11 nucleotides line up with TRBD2. Trimming took 6 bases from V and 0 from J; bases not matched to a gene: 7. The CDR3 length is 16 residues. Germline-derived CDR1 and CDR2 are LNHDA and SQIVND (reference sequence). CDR3: CASSRGTSGFSYEQYF. The CDR3 DNA sequence: TGTGCCAGTAGCCGAGGGACTAGCGGTTTCTCCTACGAGCAGTACTTC.

The J gene is TRBJ1-1, the V gene TRBV5-4; TRBD1 is a possible D gene (6 bases). There are 13 residues in the CDR3. V was clipped by 5 bases and J by 3 bases, with 11 bases between them. The germline CDR1 and CDR2 sequences are SGHNT and YYREEE (reference sequence). CDR3 in amino acids: CASRGGPDTEAFF. The DNA of the CDR3 is TGTGCCAGCAGAGGGGGACCGGACACTGAAGCTTTCTTT.

This clone has more than one count but fewer than ten. V and J are TRBV2 and TRBJ2-7; no firm D call. Looked up from germline, CDR1 is SNHLY and CDR2 is FYNNEI. The CDR3 spans 14 residues. V was clipped by 4 bases and J by 7 bases, with 17 bases between them. CDR3: CASSVMGAEMEQYF. In nucleotides, the CDR3 is TGTGCCAGCAGTGTAATGGGCGCAGAGATGGAGCAGTACTTC.

This sequence joins TRBV10-3 and TRBJ2-7; D perhaps matches TRBD1 (6 bases). The CDR3 loop spans 15 amino acids. V dropped 0 bases and J dropped 1 base, with 10 bases sitting between them. Per germline, CDR1 ENHRY and CDR2 SYGVKD. CDR3 region: CAISESGGKSYEQYF. CDR3 sequence (DNA): TGTGCCATCAGTGAGTCAGGGGGTAAATCCTACGAGCAGTACTTC.

This clone has more than one count but fewer than ten. V gene TRBV11-2 combines with J gene TRBJ1-1; TRBD1 is a possible D gene (5 bases). This CDR3 region has 14 residues. Germline values: CDR1 SGHAT, CDR2 FQNNGV. Deletions cut 1 base from V and 2 bases from J, with 8 bases between. The CDR3 nucleotides read TGTGCCAGCAGCTTAGTGGACACCAACACTGAAGCTTTCTTT. Amino acid sequence: CASSLVDTNTEAFF.

This chain uses TRBV1 with TRBJ1-6. TRBV1 counts as a pseudogene. This CDR3 has 14 amino acids. The CDR3 region is CTSSHTRAHSPLHF. Written as DNA, the CDR3 is TGCACCAGCAGCCACACTAGGGCGCATTCACCCCTCCACTTT.

This clone has just a few counts. The gene calls are TRBV7-2 and TRBJ2-7; D is possibly TRBD2 (5 bases). V was shortened by 4 bases and J by 6 bases, with 13 bases between the two germline ends. The CDR3 consists of 13 residues. Germline CDR1 SGHTA, CDR2 FQGNSA. DNA for the CDR3: TGTGCCAGCAGCTCCCTACTAGATGCCGAGCAGTACTTC. Translating gives CASSSLLDAEQYF.

This clone was seen only a few times. V and J are TRBV29-1 and TRBJ1-2; D is possibly TRBD1 (6 bases). Per the germline V gene, CDR1 is SQVTM and CDR2 is ANQGSEA. The V gene lost 4 bases and the J gene lost 4 bases, with 10 bases spanning the gap. The CDR3 consists of 12 residues. The CDR3 is CSVAGGSYGYTF. The CDR3 DNA follows: TGCAGCGTTGCGGGGGGCAGCTATGGCTACACCTTC.

V and J are TRBV7-9 and TRBJ2-5; D is possibly TRBD2 (6 bases). In germline, CDR1 is SEHNR, CDR2 FQNEAQ (reference sequence). This CDR3 comprises 15 residues. V was cut by 6 bases and J by 3 bases, with 17 bases left in between. The CDR3: CASSRRADDEETQYF. Here the CDR3 DNA reads TGTGCCAGCAGTAGGAGGGCAGACGATGAAGAGACCCAGTACTTC.

The chain couples TRBV18 to TRBJ2-7, with D unresolved. Trimming left V 1 base short and J 1 base short, with 5 bases between. The CDR3 totals 13 residues. The V gene's germline CDR1 is KGHSH and CDR2 LQKENI. CDR3 coding DNA: TGTGCCAGCTCACCACTGGCATCCTACGAGCAGTACTTC. Amino acid sequence: CASSPLASYEQYF. Filled out from reference TRBV18 and TRBJ2-7, the complete variable domain reads NAGVMQNPRHLVRRRGQEARLRCSPMKGHSHVYWYRQLPEEGLKFMVYLQKENIIDESGMPKERFSAEFPKEGPSILRIQQVVRGDSAAYFCASSPLASYEQYFGPGTRLTVT.

This chain connects TRBV15 to TRBJ1-4; 9 bases match TRBD1. The length of the CDR3 is 16 residues. Germline V gene data show CDR1 as LNHNV and CDR2 as YYDKDF (reference sequence). The V segment lost 0 bases and the J segment 8 bases; nucleotides outside the gene matches: 7. The CDR3 loop reads CATSRDLDRGGEKLFF. The CDR3 DNA is TGTGCCACCAGCAGAGATCTGGACAGGGGAGGGGAAAAACTGTTTTTT.

This rearrangement joins TRBV7-6 to TRBJ2-5; the match to TRBD2 covers 10 bases. V lost 3 bases to trimming and J lost 3 bases; unmatched junction nucleotides: 4. Germline V gene lookup returns CDR1 SGHVS and CDR2 FNYEAQ. The CDR3 covers 15 residues. In nucleotides, the CDR3 is TGTGCCAGCAGCTTCCGGACTAGCGGAGAAGAGACCCAGTACTTC. Encoded protein: CASSFRTSGEETQYF.

The V and J genes are TRBV28 and TRBJ1-6; 8 bases line up with TRBD1. The CDR3 totals 17 residues. V trimming: 1 base; J trimming: 9 bases; junction bases outside the gene matches: 11. Germline V gene data show CDR1 as MDHEN and CDR2 as SYDVKM. CDR3 DNA: TGTGCCAGCAGTTTATATAAAGGTCCAGGGGGCATTTCACCCCTCCACTTT. Its translation is CASSLYKGPGGISPLHF.

The rearrangement joins TRBV7-2 to TRBJ2-3; 11 bases agree with TRBD2. Germline V CDR1 and CDR2: SGHTA, FQGNSA. There are 15 residues in the CDR3. V was pared by 4 bases and J by 2 bases, with 2 bases of the junction left unmatched. This CDR3 is CASSSGLAVTDTQYF. CDR3 bases: TGTGCCAGCAGCTCGGGACTAGCGGTCACAGATACGCAGTATTTT.

This clone showed up many times. V gene TRBV7-2 combines with J gene TRBJ2-3, with 7 nucleotides matching TRBD2. The CDR3 is made up of 19 amino acids. Germline lookup yields CDR1 SGHTA and CDR2 FQGNSA. V gave up 1 base and J gave up 2 bases; unmatched junction bases: 15. The CDR3 bases are TGTGCCAGCAGCTTAGTGGACGGCGGGTGGGAGGGAATCACAGATACGCAGTATTTT. Protein product: CASSLVDGGWEGITDTQYF. The full variable domain, completed using reference TRBV7-2 and TRBJ2-3, is GAGVSQSPSNKVTEKGKDVELRCDPISGHTALYWYRQSLGQGLEFLIYFQGNSAPDKSGLPSDRFSAERTGGSVSTLTIQRTQQEDSAVYLCASSLVDGGWEGITDTQYFGPGTRLTVL.

There are a few counts of this clone. V and J are TRBV5-1 and TRBJ2-7; TRBD1 matches at 8 bases. The V segment lost 4 bases and the J segment 3 bases; nucleotides outside the gene matches: 9. CDR3 size: 15 residues. The V gene's germline CDR1 is SGHRS and CDR2 YFSETQ. The CDR3 is CASSIGQGGYYEQYF. CDR3 nucleotides: TGCGCCAGCAGCATAGGACAGGGAGGCTACTACGAGCAGTACTTC.

The table lists this clone with a few counts. The rearrangement joins TRBV7-8 to TRBJ2-7; D gene uncertain. V lost 9 bases and J lost 3, with 6 bases in between. This CDR3 contains 10 residues. The V gene's germline CDR1 is SGHVS and CDR2 FQNEAQ. The CDR3 sequence: CASANYEQYF. Written as DNA, the CDR3 is TGTGCCAGTGCGAACTACGAGCAGTACTTC.

This clone has just a few counts. V and J are TRBV9 and TRBJ2-5; 7 bases map to TRBD2. The CDR3 totals 17 residues. CDR1 is SGDLS and CDR2 is YYNGEE in the germline V gene. Losses at the gene ends were 0 bases for V and 3 bases for J; bases not matched to a gene: 11. CDR3 residues: CASSVATWASGEETQYF. In nucleotides, the CDR3 is TGTGCCAGCAGCGTAGCTACTTGGGCTAGCGGAGAAGAGACCCAGTACTTC. The full variable domain, completed using reference TRBV9 and TRBJ2-5, is DSGVTQTPKHLITATGQRVTLRCSPRSGDLSVYWYQQSLDQGLQFLIQYYNGEERAKGNILERFSAQQFPDLHSELNLSSLELGDSALYFCASSVATWASGEETQYFGPGTRLLVL.

This clone was observed a handful of times. The chain recombines TRBV11-2 with TRBJ2-3; 9 bases are a match to TRBD2. The CDR3 covers 15 residues. V lost 2 bases to trimming and J lost 6 bases; unmatched junction nucleotides: 6. Germline CDR1 SGHAT, CDR2 FQNNGV. This chain's CDR3 is CASSLQAGGLDTQYF. The CDR3 DNA follows: TGTGCCAGCAGCTTACAAGCGGGGGGCTTGGATACGCAGTATTTT.

This clone was seen only a few times. The chain uses TRBV7-2 and TRBJ1-1, with D tentatively TRBD1 (5 bases). Trimming removed 5 bases at V and 0 bases at J, with 7 bases between. CDR3 size: 13 residues. CDR1 is SGHTA, CDR2 FQGNSA, per germline. CDR3 DNA sequence: TGTGCCAGCAGCCGGACACTGAACACTGAAGCTTTCTTT. Amino acid sequence: CASSRTLNTEAFF.

The V call is TRBV6-5, the J call TRBJ2-1, with 10 bases lining up with TRBD2. V trimming: 2 bases; J trimming: 6 bases; junction bases outside the gene matches: 7. CDR3 length: 16 residues. Germline values: CDR1 MNHEY, CDR2 SVGAGI. The CDR3 protein is CASSYQQRGGLNEQFF. The CDR3 region has the DNA TGTGCCAGCAGTTACCAGCAGCGGGGGGGCCTCAATGAGCAGTTCTTC.

Worth noting for this clone: The sample carries other DNA sequences with the same CDR3. The chain couples TRBV7-2 to TRBJ2-5; D gene unclear. The CDR3 totals 12 residues. From germline, CDR1 is SGHTA and CDR2 FQGNSA. Trimming pared 3 bases from V and 5 bases from J, leaving 7 bases between. The CDR3 protein is CASSFARETQYF. CDR3 sequence (DNA): TGTGCCAGCAGCTTTGCGCGGGAGACCCAGTACTTC.

V is TRBV30 and J is TRBJ1-3, with D possibly matching TRBD1 (5 bases). Germline V gives CDR1 GTSNPN, CDR2 SVGIG (reference sequence). This CDR3 has 14 residues. V lost 4 bases and J lost 0, with 10 bases in between. CDR3 in DNA: TGTGCCTGGACCAGGGTTAGCTCTGGAAACACCATATATTTT. It is translated as CAWTRVSSGNTIYF.

This clone was seen many times. The chain uses TRBV5-6 and TRBJ2-7, with D uncertain. The CDR3 is 17 residues long. Deletions cut 2 bases from V and 3 bases from J, with 21 bases between. The germline V gene has CDR1 SGHDT and CDR2 YYEEEE. CDR3 nucleotides: TGTGCCAGCAGCTTTTGGTCTCGCGTGTGGCGGAACTACGAGCAGTACTTC. Its protein is CASSFWSRVWRNYEQYF.